What follows are 14 T cell receptor beta chains derived from one specimen sequenced in a study of blood T cells in healthy people across ages. Primed by a sample-barcoded 5' primer and a J-beta primer mix, a second PCR proceeded for about 7 to 11 cycles. TCRdb analysed the 5' RACE reads with MiXCR anew, one entry per CDR3 protein. This sample has some 760,000 distinct CDR3 sequences, with 20% to 25% found just once. The same specimen was also included in a second study, on T cells of mothers and their children.

Specimen: blood. The receptor source for this set is a boy aged 5-17 years in good health.

The chain combines TRBV4-1 with TRBJ1-1; D gene unclear. CDR1 and CDR2 (germline): MGHRA, YSYEKL. CDR3 length equals 15 residues. Trimming left V 0 bases short and J 1 base short, with 9 bases between. CDR3 in DNA: TGCGCCAGCAGCCAAGATCGGGCCAGGAACACTGAAGCTTTCTTT. It codes for CASSQDRARNTEAFF.

This clonotype was seen more than once but under ten times. V is TRBV29-1 and J is TRBJ2-7; TRBD1 might be the D (6 bases). Germline CDR1 and CDR2: SQVTM and ANQGSEA. The CDR3 loop spans 15 amino acids. Trimming stripped 1 base from V and 2 bases from J, with 15 bases between. DNA of the CDR3: TGCAGCGTTGAAGTCACCGGGACACATCCCTACGAGCAGTACTTC. Protein sequence: CSVEVTGTHPYEQYF.

This clonotype was counted a few times. J is TRBJ2-6 and V is TRBV3-1; 8 bases match TRBD1. The germline V gene encodes CDR1 LGHDT and CDR2 YNNKEL (reference sequence). J gave up 3 bases and V 5 bases, and 9 bases lay outside the gene matches. The CDR3 has 17 residues. CDR3 sequence (DNA): TGTGCCAGCAGCTCGACTCAGGGGGCGGATGGGGCCAACGTCCTGACTTTC. Its protein is CASSSTQGADGANVLTF.

The CDR3 here is CASSLGLDSNQPQHF. The CDR3, as DNA: TGCGCCAGCAGCCTTGGACTGGATAGCAATCAGCCCCAGCATTTT. The J gene is TRBJ1-5, the V gene TRBV5-1, with D unclear. The CDR3 extends over 15 amino acids. Trimming removed 4 bases at V and 0 bases at J, with 11 bases between. Per the germline V gene, CDR1 is SGHRS and CDR2 is YFSETQ.

A few counts support this clonotype. This chain links TRBV4-3 with TRBJ2-5; tentatively, D is TRBD1 (5 bases). CDR3 size: 14 residues. V was trimmed by 0 bases and J by 5 bases, leaving 10 bases between them. Germline V lookup: CDR1 LGHNA, CDR2 YSLEER. The CDR3 here is CASSQDLGRETQYF. CDR3 nucleotide sequence: TGCGCCAGCAGCCAAGATCTGGGGCGGGAGACCCAGTACTTC.

This clonotype was detected a few times. The rearrangement uses TRBV29-1 and TRBJ1-3, with unresolved D. V lost 5 bases and J 7 bases, leaving 9 bases between the germline ends. This CDR3 has 11 residues. CDR1 and CDR2 from the germline V gene are SQVTM and ANQGSEA. CDR3 bases: TGCAGCGTTAATCTTGGGAACACCATATATTTT. Its translation is CSVNLGNTIYF.

This clonotype has only a few counts. The gene calls are TRBV7-3 and TRBJ2-2; 7 bases are a match to TRBD2. Per the germline V gene, CDR1 is SGHTA and CDR2 is FQGTGA. The CDR3 spans 18 residues. Losses at the gene ends were 0 bases for V and 1 base for J; bases not matched to a gene: 8. The CDR3 here is CASSLTSGGGMNTGELFF. In DNA form, the CDR3 reads TGTGCCAGCAGCTTAACGAGTGGGGGAGGGATGAACACCGGGGAGCTGTTTTTT.

This clonotype was seen a handful of times. The chain recombines TRBV7-2 with TRBJ2-5; D could derive from TRBD1 or TRBD2 (5 bases each). This CDR3 has 15 amino acids. CDR1 and CDR2 (germline): SGHTA, FQGNSA. V shed 3 bases and J shed 3 bases, with 14 bases lying between them. The CDR3, as DNA: TGTGCCAGCAGCTTGGGGGATATGACCGAAGAGACCCAGTACTTC. Its translation: CASSLGDMTEETQYF.

This chain connects TRBV29-1 to TRBJ2-1; 7 nucleotides match TRBD2. With V trimmed by 7 bases and J by 5 bases, 14 bases remained unmatched. Germline V CDR1 and CDR2: SQVTM, ANQGSEA. This CDR3 is built from 15 residues. Here the CDR3 DNA reads TGCAGCGCCAAGTGGGGGGGGACTACCAACAATGAGCAGTTCTTC. Translating it yields CSAKWGGTTNNEQFF.

The rearrangement joins TRBV4-1 to TRBJ2-5; tentatively, D is TRBD1 (5 bases). The J call could be wrong; TRBJ2-7 is a better fit for the DNA end. This CDR3 has 15 amino acids. CDR1 is MGHRA, CDR2 YSYEKL, per germline. The CDR3 DNA sequence: TGCGCCAGCAGCTCGGGCCCAGGGCCCCCCTACGAGCAGTACTTC. The encoded protein is CASSSGPGPPYEQYF.

This clonotype was seen at least ten times. The rearrangement uses TRBV4-2 and TRBJ2-7, with unresolved D. The CDR3 length is 13 residues. Germline assignment: CDR1 LGHNA and CDR2 YNFKEQ. Trimming removed 0 bases from V and 5 bases from J, with 8 bases in between. The CDR3 DNA sequence: TGTGCCAGCAGCCAAGAAATCCAAAACGAGCAGTACTTC. As protein: CASSQEIQNEQYF.

This clonotype appeared a few times. The chain uses TRBV6-5 and TRBJ2-5, with 7 bases identical to TRBD1. CDR3 length: 13 residues. Germline V gene sequence: CDR1 MNHEY, CDR2 SVGAGI. The J segment lost 5 bases and the V segment lost 2 bases, leaving 2 bases of the junction unmatched. CDR3 DNA: TGTGCCAGCAGTTACACCAGGGGGGAGACCCAGTACTTC. Its translation: CASSYTRGETQYF.

This clonotype has a handful of counts. The chain links TRBV5-6 to TRBJ1-2, with 7 bases identical to TRBD1. Germline trimming cut 1 base from V and 4 bases from J; bases unmatched to any gene: 16. Germline V gene sequence: CDR1 SGHDT, CDR2 YYEEEE. The CDR3 consists of 18 residues. As DNA, the CDR3 is TGTGCCAGCAGCTTGCCCGGGACAGATACCCTTTGGCCCTATGGCTACACCTTC. It codes for CASSLPGTDTLWPYGYTF.

This chain links TRBV6-2 or TRBV6-3 with TRBJ2-5; 7 bases are shared with TRBD2. The J call may be wrong; the DNA end is better matched by TRBJ2-7. Germline values: CDR1 MNHEY, CDR2 SVGEGT. CDR3 length equals 13 residues. The CDR3 nucleotides are TGTGCCAGCAGTTACAGGGAGGGGTACGAGCAGTACTTC. This gives the protein CASSYREGYEQYF.